This TCR beta chain was documented in a study of tumor and adjacent non-tumor tissue in lung cancer (dated by TCRdb to the late 2010s). As for the study more broadly: By cancer type, the cohort comprised some 13 adenocarcinoma patients, 2 squamous cell carcinoma patients and 1 small cell lung cancer patient. The study compared bulk TCRbeta repertoires between lung tumor tissue and matched distant non-tumor lung tissue from 15 or so lung cancer patients. In total, sequencing yielded some 130 million productive TCRbeta reads, which works out to an average of around 4.2 million reads per sample. For each patient, one tumor sample and one normal lung sample were taken, giving some 33 paired specimens that underwent TCRbeta CDR3 sequencing. The 15 enrolled patients, of whom roughly 10 were men and 5 were women, were aged about 31 to 76 years and were diagnosed with TNM stage I to III disease. Overall study results and their limits: Because peripheral blood was not sequenced, the blood TCRbeta repertoires of the lung cancer patients in the study went unexamined. Younger patients had significantly higher TCR diversity, and higher tumor TCR diversity was associated with shorter overall and disease-free survival. In normal lung, the top 100 clones accounted for a significantly larger cumulative share of the repertoire than in tumor tissue. The cohort had only about 16 patients, and the authors noted that larger samples and more detailed clinical data are needed. Neither the sequencing platform nor unique molecular identifiers are named or mentioned anywhere in the methods. Tumor tissue showed significantly higher TCR diversity (inverse Simpson) than normal lung tissue, at about 410 vs 180 (P = 0.0075, Mann-Whitney U test).

Worth noting for this clonotype: Its cognate antigen has yet to be identified. No base-level quality is on record; no much larger clone is a single base apart.

The library was built by means of multiplex PCR. This sample was sequenced with an Illumina HiSeq 2500. TCRbeta libraries were constructed through three rounds of nested PCR with primers (Table S4) according to protocols modified from ARM-PCR. Before sequencing, PCR products of 200-500 bp were excised from the gel and purified with the QIAquick gel extraction kit. The study's processing was this. Trimmomatic was used to clean the reads, FLASH was used to merge the reads into complete CDR3 sequences, and MiTCR was used to assign the reads to V(D)J germline segments. Clonal diversity was calculated as the inverse Simpson's index using VDJtools. In-frame sequences lacking a premature stop codon were counted as productive reads. The public reads were quality trimmed at Q25 with fastp and then assembled into clones with MiXCR by TCRdb, keeping productive beta chains. Merged by CDR3 protein, the rows form single entries marked with the most common genes and DNA. It is TCRdb's table, rather than the study itself, that gives the V and J calls and clone size. The sample records around 100,000 distinct CDR3 sequences, about 60% of which are singletons. The ten largest clones add up to roughly 19% of the sample.

Unmatched junction bases come to 18, with V trimmed by 9 bases and J by 9 bases. Based on the germline V gene (reference sequence), the CDR1 and CDR2 sequences are MNHNY and SVGAGI. From its cysteine to its phenylalanine, the CDR3 spans 16 amino acids. Just the 48-base CDR3 DNA is kept, in frame starting at base 1. RNA was extracted from bulk unsorted tissue and checked for quality with a NanoDrop ND-1000 and an Agilent 2100. Distant non-tumor tissue taken more than 3 cm from the tumor edge was used as the normal lung sample. All donors had newly diagnosed lung cancer, had not received prior chemotherapy, and were admitted for thoracic surgery in China between August and November 2014. Patients who had received previous radiotherapy or chemotherapy, or who had another concurrent cancer, were excluded from the study. Surgical tissue pieces of 1-2 cm3 were preserved in RNAlater solution and were kept at -80 degrees C until use.

Sequences were obtained from distant non-tumor lung tissue. The V and J genes are TRBV6-6 and TRBJ2-1, with 9 junctional bases fitting TRBD2. The receptor's source is a man younger than 40 with non-small cell lung cancer. CDR3 protein: CASRQSVAGENGEQFF. The nucleotide sequence is given as TGTGCCAGTAGACAGTCCGTAGCGGGAGAAAATGGTGAGCAGTTCTTC.